This T cell receptor beta chain comes out of a study of blood T cell repertoires in COVID-19. In the study overall: Acute and convalescent COVID-19 specimens originated in the United States, Italy and Spain. From T cells, B-cell-depleted T cells, or PBMCs came the material, which was cDNA or gDNA.

V lost 0 bases, J lost 9 bases, and 8 bases lay in between. The CDR3 consists of 12 residues. The germline V gene has CDR1 LNHNV and CDR2 YYDKDF (reference sequence). Only in-frame clones appear in the TCRdb table, and some are missing; sequencing was by immunoSEQ multiplex PCR. Among over 100,000 clones, more than 65% were seen once, and the ten largest hold approximately 7.9%. The chain uses TRBV15 and TRBJ1-2; D gene unclear. The sequence was collected from a woman aged 80 or older with active or convalescent COVID-19. Input material: peripheral blood. The chain's CDR3 is CATSRDQTSYTF. The CDR3, as DNA: TGTGCCACCAGCAGAGACCAGACTAGCTACACCTTC.